The 18 T cell receptor beta chains reported below all come from one sample, sequenced in a study of naive and memory T cell subsets. Both TRBC1 and TRBC2 were covered by a beta constant-region primer of two equimolar oligonucleotides. Each CDR3 protein is one row after TCRdb ran MiXCR on the UMI-ligation and nested PCR reads. In the table there are tens of thousands of distinct CDR3 sequences, around 13% of which are singletons. Material: central memory CD4+ T cells from blood. These receptors were obtained from a human donor in good health.

This clonotype was seen a few times. The chain uses TRBV29-1 and TRBJ2-1; 7 nucleotides match TRBD1. CDR1 is SQVTM, CDR2 ANQGSEA, per germline. The CDR3 totals 16 residues. V lost 2 bases to trimming and J lost 2 bases; unmatched junction nucleotides: 9. CDR3 loop: CSVETRDSRPYNEQFF. The CDR3 DNA is TGCAGCGTTGAAACCCGGGACAGCCGACCCTACAATGAGCAGTTCTTC.

This clonotype was counted only a few times. The gene calls are TRBV2 and TRBJ2-3, with no clear D. CDR1 is SNHLY and CDR2 is FYNNEI in the germline V gene. The CDR3 runs to 12 residues. V was clipped by 10 bases and J by 2 bases, with 10 bases between them. The CDR3 DNA sequence: TGTGCCACTTCGTATTCCACAGATACGCAGTATTTT. Encoded protein: CATSYSTDTQYF.

The sample holds a few counts of this clonotype. The V gene is TRBV7-8, the J gene TRBJ1-4, with D unresolved. This CDR3 has 15 residues. Trimming cost V 4 bases and J 1 base, with 10 bases left between them. Per the germline V gene, CDR1 is SGHVS and CDR2 is FQNEAQ. CDR3 DNA: TGTGCCAGCAGCTCCCCAACGTTAACTAATGAAAAACTGTTTTTT. As protein: CASSSPTLTNEKLFF.

Only a few counts were recorded for this clonotype. V is TRBV24-1 and J is TRBJ2-1, with TRBD1 identical over 7 bases. V gave up 2 bases and J gave up 4 bases; unmatched junction bases: 7. The germline CDR1 and CDR2 sequences are KGHDR and SFDVKD. The CDR3 runs 16 residues. This CDR3 reads CATSDSRGLHYNEQFF. The CDR3 DNA reads TGTGCCACCAGTGATTCTAGGGGGCTTCATTACAATGAGCAGTTCTTC.

In its sample, this clonotype was seen a few times. The chain carries TRBV12-3 or TRBV12-4 and TRBJ2-3, with 11 nucleotides matching TRBD1. The CDR3 spans 15 residues. Trimming took 1 base from V and 4 from J; bases not matched to a gene: 1. CDR3 amino acids: CASSLGTGGADTQYF. In nucleotides, the CDR3 is TGTGCCAGCAGTTTAGGGACAGGGGGCGCAGATACGCAGTATTTT.

In this sample, this clonotype turned up a few times. This chain connects TRBV10-3 to TRBJ2-5, with TRBD1 matching 7 bases. The germline V gene has CDR1 ENHRY and CDR2 SYGVKD. The CDR3 length is 15 residues. J gave up 3 bases and V 6 bases, and 10 bases lay outside the gene matches. This CDR3 reads CAIRGDRSFKETQYF. The CDR3 bases are TGTGCCATCAGGGGGGACAGAAGTTTCAAAGAGACCCAGTACTTC.

This clonotype was counted between two and nine times. This sequence joins TRBV3-1 and TRBJ2-1, with unresolved D. The CDR3 extends over 15 amino acids. Trimming left V 4 bases short and J 2 bases short, with 12 bases between. Per germline, CDR1 LGHDT and CDR2 YNNKEL (reference sequence). The CDR3 is CASSPTSDTYNEQFF. In nucleotides, the CDR3 is TGTGCCAGCAGCCCCACCAGTGACACCTACAATGAGCAGTTCTTC.

This chain joins TRBV29-1 and TRBJ2-1, with TRBD2 matching 14 bases. With V trimmed by 6 bases and J by 11 bases, 12 bases remained unmatched. The CDR3 has 15 amino acids. CDR1 and CDR2 (germline): SQVTM, ANQGSEA. CDR3 protein: CSVNAGTSGSGKQFF. For the CDR3, the DNA is TGCAGCGTAAACGCCGGGACTAGCGGGAGTGGTAAGCAGTTCTTC.

The sample holds many counts of this clonotype. The chain is built from TRBV29-1 and TRBJ1-2; D is perhaps TRBD1 (5 bases). The CDR3 loop spans 13 amino acids. Germline CDR1 and CDR2: SQVTM and ANQGSEA. The V and J ends lost 3 bases and 7 bases respectively, with 15 bases between them. The DNA of the CDR3 is TGCAGCGTTGAGGAATACGGGGGGTCTGGCTACACCTTC. It codes for CSVEEYGGSGYTF.

This clonotype appeared a few times. The V gene is TRBV7-2, the J gene TRBJ2-1, with D possibly TRBD1 on 5 matching bases. Trimming removed 1 base from V and 7 bases from J, with 11 bases in between. Germline V CDR1 and CDR2: SGHTA, FQGNSA. The CDR3 runs 14 residues. CDR3 sequence: CASSLDPGWNEQFF. The CDR3 DNA sequence: TGTGCCAGCAGCTTAGATCCAGGGTGGAATGAGCAGTTCTTC.

This clonotype showed up just a few times. The chain combines TRBV20-1 with TRBJ2-1; no firm D call. CDR1 is DFQATT, CDR2 SNEGSKA, per germline (reference sequence). The CDR3 runs to 14 residues. V dropped 3 bases and J dropped 5 bases, with 14 bases sitting between them. Written as DNA, the CDR3 is TGCAGTGCTAGTTCCATCATCACCAACAATGAGCAGTTCTTC. It translates to CSASSIITNNEQFF.

This clonotype was seen ten or more times. The genes are TRBV20-1 and TRBJ1-5, with 9 bases that match TRBD1. CDR1 and CDR2 from the germline V gene are DFQATT and SNEGSKA (reference sequence). There are 15 residues in the CDR3. V dropped 4 bases and J dropped 0; count of bases not matched to a gene: 4. The CDR3: CSATGTGYSNQPQHF. CDR3 nucleotide sequence: TGCAGTGCTACCGGGACAGGGTATAGCAATCAGCCCCAGCATTTT.

This clonotype was seen more than once but under ten times. The V and J genes are TRBV30 and TRBJ2-7, with unresolved D. Trimming left V 3 bases short and J 2 bases short, with 8 bases between. CDR1 is GTSNPN, CDR2 SVGIG, per germline (reference sequence). There are 12 residues in the CDR3. CDR3: CAWSRSTYEQYF. The CDR3 coding sequence is TGTGCCTGGAGCCGGAGTACCTACGAGCAGTACTTC.

Many counts were recorded for this clonotype. This chain connects TRBV11-1 to TRBJ1-1, with D hard to call. The germline V gene has CDR1 SGHAT and CDR2 FQDESV (reference sequence). The ends were cut back, 2 bases at V and 0 bases at J, with 7 bases in the middle. The CDR3 has 14 amino acids. The CDR3 DNA sequence: TGTGCCAGCAGCTTAATGGGCGTGAACACTGAAGCTTTCTTT. It specifies CASSLMGVNTEAFF.

J is TRBJ2-1 and V is TRBV9; 9 bases are a match to TRBD2. CDR1 is SGDLS, CDR2 YYNGEE, per germline. Trimming removed 0 bases from V and 6 bases from J; junction bases left unmatched: 7. The CDR3 totals 16 residues. CDR3 in amino acids: CASSVAQAGGRNEQFF. CDR3 DNA sequence: TGTGCCAGCAGCGTAGCTCAAGCGGGAGGTCGCAATGAGCAGTTCTTC. Using reference TRBV9 and TRBJ2-1 for the parts outside the CDR3, the full variable domain is DSGVTQTPKHLITATGQRVTLRCSPRSGDLSVYWYQQSLDQGLQFLIQYYNGEERAKGNILERFSAQQFPDLHSELNLSSLELGDSALYFCASSVAQAGGRNEQFFGPGTRLTVL.

The rearrangement joins TRBV25-1 to TRBJ1-6; D gene uncertain. Trimming cost V 1 base and J 0 bases, with 10 bases left between them. The germline V gene encodes CDR1 MGHDK and CDR2 SYGVNS. The CDR3 covers 17 residues. CDR3 amino acids: CASSESTASSYNSPLHF. Here the CDR3 DNA reads TGTGCCAGCAGTGAATCGACGGCGAGCTCCTATAATTCACCCCTCCACTTT. Full variable domain (missing parts from reference TRBV25-1 and TRBJ1-6): EADIYQTPRYLVIGTGKKITLECSQTMGHDKMYWYQQDPGMELHLIHYSYGVNSTEKGDLSSESTVSRIRTEHFPLTLESARPSHTSQYLCASSESTASSYNSPLHFGNGTRLTVT.

At least ten counts were recorded for this clonotype. This chain links TRBV5-1 with TRBJ2-1, with TRBD2 matching 12 bases. V shed 3 bases, J shed 0 bases, and the junction held 10 bases outside the gene matches. The length of the CDR3 is 19 residues. Germline CDR1 SGHRS, CDR2 YFSETQ. The DNA for the CDR3 is TGCGCCAGCAGCTCGTTCGGGACTAGCGGGCTTATCTCCTACAATGAGCAGTTCTTC. This encodes CASSSFGTSGLISYNEQFF.

As for this clonotype: A much larger clone is a single base away; this may be a read error. The genes are TRBV2 and TRBJ2-5, with TRBD1 matching 7 bases. Germline lookup yields CDR1 SNHLY and CDR2 FYNNEI. CDR3 size: 14 residues. The DNA for the CDR3 is TGTGCCGGCAGAGAGGGACAGACGAGGGGGACCCAGTACTTC. Encoded protein: CAGREGQTRGTQYF.